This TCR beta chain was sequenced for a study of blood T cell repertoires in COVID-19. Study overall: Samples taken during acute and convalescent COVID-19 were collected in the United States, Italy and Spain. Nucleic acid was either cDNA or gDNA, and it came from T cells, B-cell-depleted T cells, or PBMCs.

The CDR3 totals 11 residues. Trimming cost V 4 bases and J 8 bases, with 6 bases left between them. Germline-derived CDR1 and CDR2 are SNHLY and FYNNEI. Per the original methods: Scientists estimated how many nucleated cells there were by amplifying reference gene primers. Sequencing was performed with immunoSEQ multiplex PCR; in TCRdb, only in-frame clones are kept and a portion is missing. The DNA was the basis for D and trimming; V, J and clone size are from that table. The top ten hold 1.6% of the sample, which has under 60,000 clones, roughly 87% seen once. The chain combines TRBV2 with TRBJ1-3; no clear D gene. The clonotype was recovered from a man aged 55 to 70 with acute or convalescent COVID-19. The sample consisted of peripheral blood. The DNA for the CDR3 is TGTGCCAGCAGTGTTGCGGACACCATATATTTT. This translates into CASSVADTIYF.